The present T cell receptor beta chain was sequenced within a study of lymphopenia after photon versus proton radiotherapy. The CDR3 spans 15 residues. Germline CDR1 MNHEY, CDR2 SMNVEV (reference sequence). Trimming removed 4 bases from V and 2 bases from J; junction bases left unmatched: 7. This clone occurred a few times. Its antigen is not identified. Method: immunoSEQ multiplex PCR; TCRdb's copy keeps in-frame clones and lacks some. In the table there are 15,000 to 20,000 clones, 84% of which are singletons. Study findings and constraints: Only patients who died were analyzed for survival; proton advantage is unproven. After lymphocyte nadir, photon-treated repertoires showed oligoclonal expansion, especially CD8+ Temra.

The V call is TRBV27, the J call TRBJ2-7; TRBD1 agrees at 8 bases. The sequenced sample was peripheral blood, obtained from a patient treated with photon-based radiotherapy. This receptor was obtained from a woman aged 45-59 years with pancreatic cancer. In DNA, the CDR3 is TGTGCCAGCAGTTCCCGGACAGGGATGACCTACGAGCAGTACTTC. This gives the protein CASSSRTGMTYEQYF.